The clone carrying this TCR beta chain was detected only a few times. Its specificity is unknown. This sample is drawn from a study of response to subunit inactivated influenza vaccine. Study-level results: Each seasonal influenza vaccination, the authors suggested, recruits few new T cells.

Germline V gene lookup returns CDR1 DFQATT and CDR2 SNEGSKA (reference sequence). The ends lost 3 bases at V and 3 bases at J; junction bases unmatched: 6. The CDR3 extends over 15 amino acids. TCRdb ran MiXCR on the RT-PCR reads and lists one entry per CDR3 protein. This table has 500,000 to 650,000 distinct CDR3 sequences, 6% to 9% appearing once. The source is a man aged 45 to 70 who received an inactivated influenza vaccine. The rearrangement uses TRBV20-1 and TRBJ2-3; 10 positions match TRBD2. This sample comprised PBMCs from blood, obtained roughly 24 months after vaccination. DNA for the CDR3: TGCAGTGCTAGTAGCGGGAGGTTAGGGACAGATACGCAGTATTTT. This translates into CSASSGRLGTDTQYF.